A single T cell receptor beta chain is shown here with its context. Authors' analysis steps: Estimates of nucleated cell counts were drawn from the amplification of reference gene primers. The method was immunoSEQ multiplex PCR; TCRdb's version includes in-frame clones alone and lacks a portion of them. V and J calls and clone size follow that table, whereas D and trimming were derived from the DNA. The data show over 60,000 clones, with 80% to 90% seen just once and approximately 11% held by the top ten. The entry originates in a study of blood T cell repertoires in COVID-19. On the study more broadly: Specimens from acute and convalescent COVID-19 originated in the United States, Italy and Spain. The analysed material was cDNA or gDNA that came from T cells, B-cell-depleted T cells, or PBMCs.

This TCR was sampled from a man aged 65-85 years with active or convalescent COVID-19. The sequenced sample was peripheral blood.

Here the CDR3 DNA reads TGTGCCAGCAACACAGAGACCCAGTACTTC. This codes for CASNTETQYF. The V gene is TRBV2, the J gene TRBJ2-5; D call uncertain. Germline V gene sequence: CDR1 SNHLY, CDR2 FYNNEI. Trimming removed 7 bases from V and 4 bases from J, with 4 bases in between. CDR3 length equals 10 residues.